This T cell receptor (beta chain) was captured by sequencing in a study of CD8+CD57+ T cells in acquired aplastic anemia. The template used for profiling TCR beta VDJ and CDR3 was genomic DNA. TCRdb used MiXCR to reprocess the reads, holding one entry per CDR3 protein. The table lists around 64,000 distinct CDR3 sequences, about 50% of them singletons. V lost 6 bases, J lost 8 bases, and 7 bases stayed unmatched. Germline-derived CDR1 and CDR2 are LNHDA and SQIVND (reference sequence). The CDR3 has 14 amino acids. By share of the sample, this clonotype is medium-sized (0.01 to 0.1%). The clonotype comes from a human donor in good health, serving as a control. The sample was sorted CD4+, CD8+, or CD8+CD57+ T cells (not recorded which) from PBMCs. This sequence joins TRBV19 and TRBJ1-4, with 9 bases that match TRBD1. CDR3 DNA sequence: TGTGCCAGTAGACCGGGACAGGGAAGCGAAAAACTGTTTTTT. Translated: CASRPGQGSEKLFF. Full variable domain (missing parts from reference TRBV19 and TRBJ1-4): DGGITQSPKYLFRKEGQNVTLSCEQNLNHDAMYWYRQDPGQGLRLIYYSQIVNDFQKGDIAEGYSVSREKKESFPLTVTSAQKNPTAFYLCASRPGQGSEKLFFGSGTQLSVL.